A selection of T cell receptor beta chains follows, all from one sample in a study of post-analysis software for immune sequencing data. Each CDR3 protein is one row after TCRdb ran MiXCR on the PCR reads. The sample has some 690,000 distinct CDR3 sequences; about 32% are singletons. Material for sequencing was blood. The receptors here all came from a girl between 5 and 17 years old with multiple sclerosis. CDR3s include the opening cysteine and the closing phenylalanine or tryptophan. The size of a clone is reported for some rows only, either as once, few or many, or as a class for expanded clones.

CDR3: CASSLGLATSYEQYF
length: 15
J: TRBJ2-7
V: TRBV5-5
size: .

CDR3: CSVEAAGNEQYF
length: 12
J: .
V: TRBV29-1
size: .

CDR3: CASSLVGSRGLAGAYEQYF
length: 19
J: TRBJ2-7
V: TRBV7-6
size: .

CDR3: CATSEINRVDNYGYTF
length: 16
J: TRBJ1-2
V: TRBV15
size: few

CDR3: CSASSAPSNQPQHF
length: 14
J: TRBJ1-5
V: TRBV20-1
size: .

CDR3: CSVGRTTYGCTF
length: 12
J: TRBJ1-2
V: TRBV29-1
size: once

CDR3: CASSAQGGSNQPQHF
length: 15
J: TRBJ1-5
V: TRBV5-5
size: few

CDR3: CSARISSGAAGDTQYF
length: 16
J: TRBJ2-3
V: TRBV20-1
size: few

CDR3: CASSPSRAADTQYF
length: 14
J: TRBJ2-3
V: TRBV6-4
size: few

CDR3: CASSQGRVDYEQYF
length: 14
J: TRBJ2-7
V: TRBV3-1
size: .

CDR3: CASSEYAGQGIYNEQFF
length: 17
J: TRBJ2-1
V: TRBV7-9
size: .

CDR3: CASSRAGDTEAFF
length: 13
J: TRBJ1-1
V: TRBV3-1
size: .

CDR3: CTSSLNTNSDVETQYF
length: 16
J: TRBJ2-5
V: TRBV5-6
size: .

CDR3: CAGRREGGVINEQFF
length: 15
J: TRBJ2-1
V: TRBV6-1
size: few

CDR3: CASSLAASGASSYNEQFF
length: 18
J: TRBJ2-1
V: TRBV7-2
size: .

CDR3: CASSLGHTTDTQYF
length: 14
J: TRBJ2-3
V: TRBV5-1
size: few

CDR3: CASSPHSKTQSYEQYF
length: 16
J: TRBJ2-7
V: TRBV6-5
size: few

CDR3: CASSYLQGHGYTF
length: 13
J: TRBJ1-2
V: TRBV6-5
size: .

CDR3: CASSLLAPSEQETQYF
length: 16
J: TRBJ2-5
V: TRBV28
size: few

CDR3: CASSITGRRSFYNEQFF
length: 17
J: TRBJ2-1
V: TRBV7-9
size: .

CDR3: CASSVSGVADTQYF
length: 14
J: TRBJ2-3
V: TRBV6-4
size: .

CDR3: CASSAGTGLGVRYF
length: 14
J: TRBJ2-5
V: TRBV27
size: .

CDR3: CANSLKPRGSGRPDTQYF
length: 18
J: TRBJ2-3
V: TRBV7-9
size: .

CDR3: CSVSTSGSNSEQFF
length: 14
J: TRBJ2-1
V: TRBV29-1
size: .

CDR3: CASRVTSGSYEQYF
length: 14
J: TRBJ2-7
V: TRBV5-1
size: few

CDR3: CASSLWASYEQYF
length: 13
J: TRBJ2-7
V: TRBV5-1
size: few

CDR3: CASRTAGQSSYEQYF
length: 15
J: TRBJ2-7
V: TRBV28
size: few

CDR3: CASSGAGDKQYF
length: 12
J: TRBJ2-7
V: TRBV10-2
size: .

CDR3: CSGDSGQTQETQYF
length: 14
J: TRBJ2-5
V: TRBV29-1
size: many

CDR3: CSVVRTSGLETQYF
length: 14
J: TRBJ2-5
V: TRBV29-1
size: .

CDR3: CASSHPLGAGTYNEQFF
length: 17
J: TRBJ2-1
V: TRBV3-1
size: few

CDR3: CASSVVGGTDTQYF
length: 14
J: TRBJ2-3
V: TRBV9
size: few

CDR3: CSVEWTGLSSYEQYF
length: 15
J: TRBJ2-7
V: TRBV29-1
size: .

CDR3: CASSLYSGGTTDTQYF
length: 16
J: TRBJ2-3
V: TRBV7-8
size: .

CDR3: CASSLVGENLYNEQFF
length: 16
J: TRBJ2-1
V: TRBV7-9
size: few

CDR3: CASKGVGSSGRNFDTQYF
length: 18
J: TRBJ2-3
V: TRBV11-2
size: .

CDR3: CSATRGARNIQYF
length: 13
J: TRBJ2-4
V: TRBV20-1
size: few

CDR3: CASSLIWGSSYEQYF
length: 15
J: TRBJ2-7
V: TRBV7-2
size: .

CDR3: CASSLVSPGLSYEQYF
length: 16
J: TRBJ2-7
V: TRBV5-1
size: .

CDR3: CASESASTDTQYF
length: 13
J: TRBJ2-3
V: TRBV12-3/TRBV12-4
size: .

CDR3: CSVGQPDSPLHF
length: 12
J: TRBJ1-6
V: TRBV20-1
size: .

CDR3: CASSQDPGEPDTQYF
length: 15
J: TRBJ2-3
V: TRBV4-3
size: .

CDR3: CASSEGVTVGTEAFF
length: 15
J: TRBJ1-1
V: TRBV4-1
size: few

CDR3: CASSSGPPEQFF
length: 12
J: TRBJ2-1
V: TRBV7-9
size: .

CDR3: CASSVGSTGTFVSPLHF
length: 17
J: TRBJ1-6
V: TRBV6-1
size: .

CDR3: CASSEYIGTPGRIDTQYF
length: 18
J: TRBJ2-3
V: TRBV25-1
size: .

CDR3: CSVFTSTEAFF
length: 11
J: TRBJ1-1
V: TRBV29-1
size: .

CDR3: CSAGTAAYERGLFF
length: 14
J: TRBJ1-4
V: TRBV29-1
size: few

CDR3: CASSLRVAGGPGNEQFF
length: 17
J: TRBJ2-1
V: TRBV5-1
size: few

CDR3: CASSPSMNTKAFF
length: 13
J: TRBJ1-1
V: TRBV14
size: .

CDR3: CASSHLRDRGRKEETQYF
length: 18
J: TRBJ2-5
V: TRBV4-3
size: .

CDR3: CASRPEGTSVTQYF
length: 14
J: TRBJ2-5
V: TRBV7-2
size: .

CDR3: CATARDRIADTQYF
length: 14
J: TRBJ2-3
V: TRBV10-3
size: .

CDR3: CASSLEQEGNTEAFF
length: 15
J: TRBJ1-1
V: TRBV5-1
size: .

CDR3: CSAGSTTRRQETQYF
length: 15
J: TRBJ2-5
V: TRBV20-1
size: .

CDR3: CASSVRDGYTYEQYF
length: 15
J: TRBJ2-7
V: TRBV6-1
size: .

CDR3: CASSFVNRALTDTQYF
length: 16
J: TRBJ2-3
V: TRBV5-1
size: few